At least ten counts were recorded for the clone carrying this T cell receptor beta chain. The antigen remains unidentified. This sample is drawn from a study of T cells after posttransplantation cyclophosphamide. Study-level findings and limits: TRB clonality was highly associated with recipient CMV seropositivity and reactivation. Donor CD8+ memory clones often dominated recipient blood repertoires at later times. Skin or GI-infiltrating T cells shared few TRB sequences with blood.

Here immunoSEQ multiplex PCR was the method, and the copy in TCRdb shows in-frame clones only, minus some. This set yields roughly 10,000 clones and no singletons; the top ten hold roughly 28%. The CDR3 has 15 residues. Germline V gives CDR1 SGHRS, CDR2 YFSETQ. With V trimmed by 0 bases and J by 3 bases, 2 bases remained unmatched. Busulfan-fludarabine conditioning, marrow transplant, and cyclophosphamide on days +3 and +4 were administered. The source is a female patient aged 40 to 50 who received an allogeneic stem cell transplant from a related donor, was CMV-positive, and had no GVHD. Some T cells may trace back to the graft donor. The source material was PBMCs, sampled after allogeneic stem cell transplant with posttransplant cyclophosphamide. The chain uses TRBV5-1 and TRBJ2-1, with TRBD2 identical over 8 bases. The DNA of the CDR3 is TGCGCCAGCAGCTTGGTAGCGGGAAACTACAATGAGCAGTTCTTC. Translation: CASSLVAGNYNEQFF. Full variable domain (outside the CDR3, taken from reference TRBV5-1 and TRBJ2-1): KAGVTQTPRYLIKTRGQQVTLSCSPISGHRSVSWYQQTPGQGLQFLFEYFSETQRNKGNFPGRFSGRQFSNSRSEMNVSTLELGDSALYLCASSLVAGNYNEQFFGPGTRLTVL.